This T cell receptor beta chain was identified in a study of T cell responses to AZD1222 COVID-19 vaccine. Study observations and caveats: Rises in breadth and depth of Spike-specific TCRs came after two AZD1222 doses. CD4 TCRs covered the whole spike, strongest at regions 160-218 and 743-854. Only a handful of AZD1222 recipients tested seropositive at baseline. Mostly white British, mostly female donors; authors suggested clonal diversity may be underestimated.

Sequencing was performed with immunoSEQ multiplex PCR; in TCRdb, only in-frame clones are kept and a portion is missing. Among under 150,000 clones listed, over 75% were seen once. Regarding this clone: The target antigen is unknown.

CDR1 is SEHNR and CDR2 is FQNEAQ in the germline V gene (reference sequence). The V end was cut by 1 base, the J end by 7 bases, with 7 bases between. This CDR3 has 12 amino acids. The sample was peripheral blood, taken on day 0 of AZD1222 vaccination. The source of this sequence is an adult in good health. V usage is TRBV7-9 and J usage is TRBJ1-1, with D hard to call. In DNA, the CDR3 is TGTGCCAGCAGCTTAGGCCCAGTTGAAGCTTTCTTT. Its protein is CASSLGPVEAFF.